The rows below give T cell receptor beta chains drawn from one sample of a study of CDR3 diversity in severe acne. MiXCR, applied by TCRdb to the PCR reads, yields one record per CDR3 protein. The profile shows roughly 100,000 distinct CDR3 sequences, roughly 51% of them singletons. The sequencing sample was made of blood. The source of these receptors is a male donor with acne. Both conserved end residues are part of each CDR3. Each record gives: clone size, V gene, D gene, J gene, CDR3 DNA, CDR3 protein. A D gene is named only where the DNA matches it firmly. Rows give clone size only sometimes, using once, few, many, or a class for an expanded clone.

NA	TRBV5-6	NA	TRBJ2-7	TGTGCCAGCAGCTTACGGGGCGGTGGCTACGAGCAGTACTTC	CASSLRGGGYEQYF
once	TRBV29-1	NA	TRBJ2-1	TGCAGCGTCAAAGGGAATGAGCAGTTCTTC	CSVKGNEQFF
NA	TRBV10-1	TRBD1	TRBJ1-5	TGTGCCAGCAGTGAAGGGACAGGGGTCCAGCCCCAGCATTTT	CASSEGTGVQPQHF
medium-sized	TRBV29-1	NA	TRBJ2-1	TGCAGCGTTGAATACAGTAGCAATGAGCAGTTCTTC	CSVEYSSNEQFF
NA	TRBV10-3	NA	TRBJ1-2	TGTGCCATCAGTGCCCCTAAGTCTCCGGTAGACTATGGCTACACCTTC	CAISAPKSPVDYGYTF
NA	TRBV4-1	TRBD1	TRBJ1-1	TGCGCCAGCAGACACAGGGGGGAGAACACTGAAGCTTTCTTT	CASRHRGENTEAFF
NA	TRBV19	NA	TRBJ2-7	TGTGCCAGTAGTCTTCAACCGGGACAAGCCTACGAGCAGTACTTC	CASSLQPGQAYEQYF
few	TRBV14	TRBD1	TRBJ2-1	TGTGCCAGCAGCCATAAACCGGGACAGGTGATCTACAATGAGCAGTTCTTC	CASSHKPGQVIYNEQFF
NA	TRBV10-1	TRBD1	TRBJ1-2	TGTGCCATCAGTGATACAGGGGCGGACTATGGCTACACCTTC	CAISDTGADYGYTF
NA	TRBV7-9	NA	TRBJ2-7	TGTGCCAGCAGCTTAGATGACAGCCGGGAGCAGTACTTC	CASSLDDSREQYF
NA	TRBV5-4	TRBD2	TRBJ2-1	TGTGCCAGCAGTTACGAAGGCGGGAGATACAATGAGCAGTTCTTC	CASSYEGGRYNEQFF
NA	TRBV29-1	NA	TRBJ2-2	TGCAGCGTTTCGAGGGGGACCGGGGGGCTGTTTTTT	CSVSRGTGGLFF
NA	TRBV10-3	TRBD1	TRBJ2-5	TGTGCCATCAGTGGGACAGGGGTAGAGACCCAGTACTTC	CAISGTGVETQYF
NA	TRBV7-3	TRBD1	TRBJ2-7	TGTGCCAGCAGCTTGGGGACAGGGACCTACGAGCGGTACTTC	CASSLGTGTYERYF
NA	TRBV25-1	NA	TRBJ1-1	TGTGCCAGCAGTCAATTGGTAGTCACTGAAGCTTTCTTT	CASSQLVVTEAFF
many	TRBV4-3	TRBD2	TRBJ2-1	TGCGCCAGCAGCCAAGATAGCCTAGCGGGAGGGAATGAGCAGTTCTTC	CASSQDSLAGGNEQFF
NA	TRBV20-1	TRBD2	TRBJ2-7	TGCAGTGCTAGGGCTATTACTAGCGGGAGCAGCCCTAGCTCCTACGAGCAGTACTTC	CSARAITSGSSPSSYEQYF
NA	TRBV20-1	TRBD2	TRBJ2-3	TGCAGTGCTAGAGGACTAGCGGGCGGGTATACGCAGTATTTT	CSARGLAGGYTQYF
once	TRBV4-3	TRBD1	TRBJ2-1	TGCGCCAGCAGCCAAGGGACAGGCCCCGGACGGGAGCAGTTCTTC	CASSQGTGPGREQFF
NA	TRBV5-4	TRBD2	TRBJ2-5	TGTGCCAGCAGTTCCCCAGCGGGAGCGGGAGAGACCCAGTACTTC	CASSSPAGAGETQYF
NA	TRBV19	TRBD1	TRBJ1-5	TGTGCCAGTAGTGCCAACAGGGGGCGCGGTCAGCCCCAGCATTTT	CASSANRGRGQPQHF
once	TRBV20-1	NA	TRBJ1-5	TGCAGTGCTCCCAGGGGTGTGGGCAATCAGCCCCAGCATTTT	CSAPRGVGNQPQHF
many	TRBV5-1	NA	TRBJ1-1	TGCGCCAGCAGTGTAGATATGAACACTGAAGCTTTCTTT	CASSVDMNTEAFF
NA	TRBV19	TRBD1	TRBJ1-1	TGTGCCAGTAGTTCGCCCGGACAGGGGGCAGCTGAAGCTTTCTTT	CASSSPGQGAAEAFF
NA	TRBV16	NA	TRBJ1-1	TGTGCCAGCAGCCAATCTACAGGTGAAGCTTTCTTT	CASSQSTGEAFF
many	TRBV19	NA	TRBJ2-2	TGTGCCAGTCATCGGGGGCGAGGAACCGGGGAGCTGTTTTTT	CASHRGRGTGELFF
NA	TRBV5-6	NA	TRBJ2-5	TGTGCCAGCACCCGCCAGATGCCTCTTAAGGTCGAGACCCAGTACTTC	CASTRQMPLKVETQYF
many	TRBV20-1	NA	TRBJ1-5	TGCAGTGCTAGTAGAGGGAGGATGGATCAGCCCCAGCATTTT	CSASRGRMDQPQHF
NA	TRBV28	NA	TRBJ1-2	TGTGCCAGCAGTCTCCGAGGGTACGAGTCGAGCTATGGCTACACCTTC	CASSLRGYESSYGYTF
NA	TRBV15	NA	TRBJ1-1	TGTGCCACCAGCGGGGGGAGAAGACTGAACACTGAAGCTTTCTTT	CATSGGRRLNTEAFF
many	TRBV20-1	TRBD2	TRBJ2-1	TGCAGTGCCTCGGCGGGGGAGATTAATGAGCAGTTCTTC	CSASAGEINEQFF
NA	TRBV10-3	NA	TRBJ1-4	TGTGCCAGCAGTTATAGGGGACTGGCTAATGAAAAACTGTTTTTT	CASSYRGLANEKLFF
NA	TRBV7-8	NA	TRBJ2-3	TGTGCCAGCAGTTGGGGAAGCGATACGCAGTATTTT	CASSWGSDTQYF
once	TRBV15	NA	TRBJ2-5	TGTGCCACCAGCAGAGTTCGGGAGCAAGAGACCCAGTACTTC	CATSRVREQETQYF
many	TRBV28	NA	TRBJ2-5	TGTGCCAGCAGCCAAGAGACCCAGTACTTC	CASSQETQYF
many	TRBV10-2	NA	TRBJ1-4	TGCGCCAGCAGTGAGTCGACGTCCAGGGTAAATGAAAAACTGTTTTTT	CASSESTSRVNEKLFF
NA	TRBV25-1	NA	TRBJ2-5	TGTGCCAGCAGTTTGGGGCAAGGTCCCTCATTGGGAGAGACCCAGTACTTC	CASSLGQGPSLGETQYF
NA	TRBV10-3	NA	TRBJ1-5	TGTGCCATGAGACAGGAGGTAAATCAGCCCCAGCATTTT	CAMRQEVNQPQHF
few	TRBV7-8	NA	TRBJ2-7	TGTGCCAGCAGCTTAGCGGTGGGCGGAGGGAGCTACGAGCAGTACTTC	CASSLAVGGGSYEQYF
NA	TRBV29-1	NA	TRBJ1-2	TGCAGCGGGGGGGAGCGTCCTAACTATGGCTACACCTTC	CSGGERPNYGYTF
NA	TRBV2	NA	TRBJ1-4	TGTGCCAGCAGTGTTGGCGGAGGTGTGATAATGAAGAAACTGTTTTTT	CASSVGGGVIMKKLFF
NA	TRBV24-1	NA	TRBJ1-3	TGTGCCAGCAGCGGACCCGGACAGTTCTCTGGAAACACCATATATTTT	CASSGPGQFSGNTIYF
once	TRBV4-3	NA	TRBJ2-7	TGCGCCAGCAGCCAAGATCAGGGCCCTCACGTGTACGAGCAGTACTTC	CASSQDQGPHVYEQYF
few	TRBV6-9	TRBD2	TRBJ2-3	TGTGCCAGCAATGAACTAGCGGGGGGCACAGATACGCAGTATTTT	CASNELAGGTDTQYF
NA	TRBV6-2/TRBV6-3	TRBD2	TRBJ2-3	TGTGCCAGCAGTTTCCCGTTAGCGGGAGAGGGCACAGATACGCAGTATTTT	CASSFPLAGEGTDTQYF
NA	TRBV10-2	TRBD2	TRBJ2-7	TGCGCCAGCAGACAGACTTCGGGACTAGCGGGAGGGGAGCAGTACTTC	CASRQTSGLAGGEQYF
many	TRBV2	NA	TRBJ1-5	TGTGCCAGCATGCAGGGTACAAGCAATCAGCCCCAGCATTTT	CASMQGTSNQPQHF
NA	TRBV7-3	TRBD2	TRBJ2-5	TGTGCCAGCAGCCTGGGACTAGCGGCGACCCAGTACTTC	CASSLGLAATQYF
few	TRBV7-2	TRBD1	TRBJ1-2	TGTGCCAGCAGCCCGGGGACAGGGTTGGGAGGCTACACCTTC	CASSPGTGLGGYTF
NA	TRBV4-3	TRBD2	TRBJ2-3	TGCGCCAGCAGCCAAGGGAGCGGGGACACAGATACGCAGTATTTT	CASSQGSGDTDTQYF
NA	TRBV9	NA	TRBJ2-2	TGTGCCAGCAGCGTGCGCAGACAGTCCCCGAACACCGGGGAGCTGTTTTTT	CASSVRRQSPNTGELFF